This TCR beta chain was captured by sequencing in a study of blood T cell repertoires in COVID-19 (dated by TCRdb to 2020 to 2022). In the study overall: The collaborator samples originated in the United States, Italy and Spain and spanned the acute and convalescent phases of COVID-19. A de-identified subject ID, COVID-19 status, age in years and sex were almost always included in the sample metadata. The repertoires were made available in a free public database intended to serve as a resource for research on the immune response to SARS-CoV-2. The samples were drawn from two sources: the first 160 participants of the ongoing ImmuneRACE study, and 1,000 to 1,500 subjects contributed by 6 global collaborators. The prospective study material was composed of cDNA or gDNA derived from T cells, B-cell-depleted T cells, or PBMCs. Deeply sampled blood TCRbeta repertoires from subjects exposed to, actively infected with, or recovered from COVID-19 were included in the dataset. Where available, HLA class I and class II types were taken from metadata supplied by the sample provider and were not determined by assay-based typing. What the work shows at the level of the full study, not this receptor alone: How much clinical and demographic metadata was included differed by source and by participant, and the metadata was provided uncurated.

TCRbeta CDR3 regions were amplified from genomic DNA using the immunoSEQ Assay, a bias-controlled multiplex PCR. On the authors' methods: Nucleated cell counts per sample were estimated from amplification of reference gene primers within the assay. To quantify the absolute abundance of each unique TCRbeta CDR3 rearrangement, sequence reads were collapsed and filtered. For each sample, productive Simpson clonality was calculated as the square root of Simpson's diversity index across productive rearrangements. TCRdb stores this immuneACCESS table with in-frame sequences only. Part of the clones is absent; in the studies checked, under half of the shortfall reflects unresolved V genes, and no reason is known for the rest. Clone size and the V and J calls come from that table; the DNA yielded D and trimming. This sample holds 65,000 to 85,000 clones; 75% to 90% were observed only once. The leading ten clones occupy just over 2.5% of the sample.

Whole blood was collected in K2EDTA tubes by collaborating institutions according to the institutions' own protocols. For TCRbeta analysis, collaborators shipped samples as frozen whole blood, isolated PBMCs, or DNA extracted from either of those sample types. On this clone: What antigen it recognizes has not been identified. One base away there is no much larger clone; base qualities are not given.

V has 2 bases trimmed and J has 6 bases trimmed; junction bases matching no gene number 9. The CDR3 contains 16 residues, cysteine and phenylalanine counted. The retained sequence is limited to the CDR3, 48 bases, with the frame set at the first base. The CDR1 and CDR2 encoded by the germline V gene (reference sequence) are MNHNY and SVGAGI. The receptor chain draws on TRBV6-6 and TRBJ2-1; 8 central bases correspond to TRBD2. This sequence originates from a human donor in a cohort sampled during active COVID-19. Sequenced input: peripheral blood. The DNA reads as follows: TGTGCCAGCAGTTACAGGACGGGAGGGCCAGTCAATGAGCAGTTCTTC. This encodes CASSYRTGGPVNEQFF.